This entry concerns a single T cell receptor beta chain. Sequencing used immunoSEQ multiplex PCR; TCRdb keeps in-frame clones, though not all of them. The repertoire holds about 43,000 clones, with 88% as singletons. The data belong to a study of OX40 agonist ivuxolimab in advanced cancers. The specimen was CD4+ or CD8+ T cells sorted from blood, collected in a trial of the OX40 agonist ivuxolimab. The sequence was collected from an adult with an advanced solid tumor such as melanoma, head and neck, liver or kidney cancer.

The CDR3 nucleotides read TGTGCCAGCAGCTTAGACAGCGGGGATGGCTTGGGTCGATCCTACGAGCAGTACTTC. It specifies CASSLDSGDGLGRSYEQYF. This chain connects TRBV7-2 to TRBJ2-7, with 7 bases aligning to TRBD2. Germline V gene sequence: CDR1 SGHTA, CDR2 FQGNSA. CDR3 length: 19 amino acids. The V and J ends lost 1 base and 1 base, in that order; junction bases with no gene match: 16. The whole variable domain, remainder taken from reference TRBV7-2 and TRBJ2-7, is GAGVSQSPSNKVTEKGKDVELRCDPISGHTALYWYRQSLGQGLEFLIYFQGNSAPDKSGLPSDRFSAERTGGSVSTLTIQRTQQEDSAVYLCASSLDSGDGLGRSYEQYFGPGTRLTVT.